What follows are 3 T cell receptor beta chains derived from one specimen sequenced in a study of type 1 regulatory T cells. No antigen has been assigned to these receptors. TCRdb redid the calling of the reads with MiXCR, one entry per CDR3 protein. The sample has 60,000 to 70,000 distinct CDR3 sequences, around 57% seen once; the top ten hold 7.6%. The sample comprised cultured T cells, either the whole culture or a sorted T cell fraction (not recorded which). Sample subset: Tr1-enriched cell product generated in vitro against host alloantigens. Source of these receptors: a human donor in good health.

This clonotype appeared a few times. The rearrangement uses TRBV7-9 and TRBJ2-5; D may be TRBD1 (6 bases). V shed 7 bases and J shed 2 bases, with 14 bases lying between them. The length of the CDR3 is 14 residues. The germline V gene has CDR1 SEHNR and CDR2 FQNEAQ (reference sequence). The CDR3 reads CASIQFGQQETQYF. CDR3 coding DNA: TGTGCCAGCATCCAATTTGGACAGCAAGAGACCCAGTACTTC.

This clonotype was observed once. The chain carries TRBV30 and TRBJ1-2; 8 nucleotides agree with TRBD1. Looked up from germline, CDR1 is GTSNPN and CDR2 is SVGIG (reference sequence). J lost 4 bases, V lost 3 bases, and 10 bases had no gene match. CDR3 size: 15 residues. The CDR3 spells CAWRRSTGGGYGYTF. Here the CDR3 DNA reads TGTGCCTGGAGGCGGTCAACAGGGGGTGGCTATGGCTACACCTTC.

This clonotype appeared a few times. The chain joins TRBV28 to TRBJ2-1; 8 bases fit TRBD1. V shed 5 bases, J shed 7 bases, and the junction held 16 bases outside the gene matches. The germline V gene has CDR1 MDHEN and CDR2 SYDVKM. The CDR3 has 17 amino acids. Written as DNA, the CDR3 is TGTGCCAGCAGTCTCTTACTGGACAGGGTCTCTGCTAATGAGCAGTTCTTC. The encoded protein is CASSLLLDRVSANEQFF.